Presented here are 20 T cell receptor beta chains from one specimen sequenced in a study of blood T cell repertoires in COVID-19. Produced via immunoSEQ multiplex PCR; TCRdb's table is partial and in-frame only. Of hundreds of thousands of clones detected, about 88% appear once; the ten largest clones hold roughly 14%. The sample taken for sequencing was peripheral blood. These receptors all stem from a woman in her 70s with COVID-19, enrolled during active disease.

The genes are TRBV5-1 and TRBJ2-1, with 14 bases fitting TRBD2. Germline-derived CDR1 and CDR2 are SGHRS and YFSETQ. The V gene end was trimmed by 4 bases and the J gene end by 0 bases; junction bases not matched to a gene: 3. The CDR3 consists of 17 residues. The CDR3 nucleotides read TGCGCCAGCAGCGGGGGACTAGCGGGGGCCTCCTACAATGAGCAGTTCTTC. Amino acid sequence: CASSGGLAGASYNEQFF.

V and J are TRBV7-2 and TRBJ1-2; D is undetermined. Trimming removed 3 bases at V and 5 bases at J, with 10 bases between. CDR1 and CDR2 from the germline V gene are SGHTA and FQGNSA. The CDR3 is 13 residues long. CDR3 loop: CASSFEGSYGYTF. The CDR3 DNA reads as TGTGCCAGCAGCTTCGAGGGTTCGTATGGCTACACCTTC.

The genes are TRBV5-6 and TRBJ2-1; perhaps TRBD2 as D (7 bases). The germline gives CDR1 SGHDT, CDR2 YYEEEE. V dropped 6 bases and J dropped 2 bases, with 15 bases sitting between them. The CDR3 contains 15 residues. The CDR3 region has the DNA TGTGCCAGCACCACACGGGGGGCGGCCTACAATGAGCAGTTCTTC. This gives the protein CASTTRGAAYNEQFF.

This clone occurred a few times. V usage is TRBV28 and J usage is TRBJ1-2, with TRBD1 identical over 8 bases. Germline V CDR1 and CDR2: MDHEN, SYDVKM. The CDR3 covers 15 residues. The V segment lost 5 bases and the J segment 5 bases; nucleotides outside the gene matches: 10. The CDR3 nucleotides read TGTGCCAGCAGTCCCCCGGGACAGGTACTTTATGGCTACACCTTC. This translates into CASSPPGQVLYGYTF.

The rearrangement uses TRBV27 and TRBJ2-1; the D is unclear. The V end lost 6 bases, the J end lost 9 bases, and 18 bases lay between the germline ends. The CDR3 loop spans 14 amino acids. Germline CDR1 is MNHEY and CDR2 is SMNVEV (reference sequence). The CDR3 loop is CASSPGDGGVEQFF. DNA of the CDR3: TGTGCCAGCAGCCCCGGAGACGGTGGTGTTGAGCAGTTCTTC.

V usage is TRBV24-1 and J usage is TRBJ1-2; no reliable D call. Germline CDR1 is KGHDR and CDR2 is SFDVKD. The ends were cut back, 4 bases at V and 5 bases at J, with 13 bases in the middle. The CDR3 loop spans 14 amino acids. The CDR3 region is CATSDQQLLYGYTF. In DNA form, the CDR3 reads TGTGCCACCAGTGACCAACAGCTCTTATATGGCTACACCTTC.

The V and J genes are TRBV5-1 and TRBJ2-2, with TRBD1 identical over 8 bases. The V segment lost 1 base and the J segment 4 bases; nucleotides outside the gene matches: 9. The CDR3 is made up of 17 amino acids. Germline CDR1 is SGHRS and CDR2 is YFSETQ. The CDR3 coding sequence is TGCGCCAGCAGCTTGAGTCGACAGGGGCCGATCACCGGGGAGCTGTTTTTT. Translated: CASSLSRQGPITGELFF.

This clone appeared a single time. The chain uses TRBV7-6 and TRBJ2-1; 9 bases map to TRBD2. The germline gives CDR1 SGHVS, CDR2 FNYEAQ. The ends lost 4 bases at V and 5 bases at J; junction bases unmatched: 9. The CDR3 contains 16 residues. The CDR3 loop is CASSSRGGDQNNEQFF. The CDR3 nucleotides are TGTGCCAGCAGCTCCCGCGGGGGGGATCAGAACAATGAGCAGTTCTTC. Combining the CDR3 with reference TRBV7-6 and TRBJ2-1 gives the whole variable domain GAGVSQSPRYKVTKRGQDVALRCDPISGHVSLYWYRQALGQGPEFLTYFNYEAQQDKSGLPNDRFSAERPEGSISTLTIQRTEQRDSAMYRCASSSRGGDQNNEQFFGPGTRLTVL.

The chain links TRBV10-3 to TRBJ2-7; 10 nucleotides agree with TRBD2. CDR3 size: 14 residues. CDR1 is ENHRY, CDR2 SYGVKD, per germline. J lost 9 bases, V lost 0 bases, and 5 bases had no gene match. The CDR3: CAISESSGGATQYF. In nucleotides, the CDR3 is TGTGCCATCAGTGAGTCCAGCGGGGGGGCCACGCAGTACTTC.

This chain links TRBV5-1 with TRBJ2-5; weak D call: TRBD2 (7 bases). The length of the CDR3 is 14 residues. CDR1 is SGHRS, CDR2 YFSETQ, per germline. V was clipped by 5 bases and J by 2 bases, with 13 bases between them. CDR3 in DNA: TGCGCCAGCAGAGTGGGGGGGCCTCAAGAGACCCAGTACTTC. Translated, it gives CASRVGGPQETQYF.

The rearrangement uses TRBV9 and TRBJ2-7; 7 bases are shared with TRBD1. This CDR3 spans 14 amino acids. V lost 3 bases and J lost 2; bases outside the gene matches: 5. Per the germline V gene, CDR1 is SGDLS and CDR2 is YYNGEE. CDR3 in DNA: TGTGCCAGCAGCGCCTCGACAGGGCCCTACGAGCAGTACTTC. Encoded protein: CASSASTGPYEQYF.

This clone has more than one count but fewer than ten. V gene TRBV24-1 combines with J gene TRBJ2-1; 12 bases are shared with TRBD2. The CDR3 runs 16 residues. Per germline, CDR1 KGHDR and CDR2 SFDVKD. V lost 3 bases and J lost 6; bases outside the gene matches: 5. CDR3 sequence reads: CATSDELAGGRNEQFF. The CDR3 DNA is TGTGCCACCAGTGATGAACTAGCGGGGGGCCGCAATGAGCAGTTCTTC.

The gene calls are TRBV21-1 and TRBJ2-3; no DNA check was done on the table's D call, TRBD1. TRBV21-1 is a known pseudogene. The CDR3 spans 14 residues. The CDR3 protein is CASSKGQPTDTQYF. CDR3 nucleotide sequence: TGTGCCAGCAGCAAAGGACAGCCCACAGATACGCAGTATTTT.

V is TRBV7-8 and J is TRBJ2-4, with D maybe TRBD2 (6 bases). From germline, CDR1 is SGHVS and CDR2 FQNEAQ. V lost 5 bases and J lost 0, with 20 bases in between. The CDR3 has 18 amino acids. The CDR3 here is CASSPDSAGQLAKNIQYF. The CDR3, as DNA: TGTGCCAGCAGCCCGGATTCAGCGGGCCAGCTAGCCAAAAACATTCAGTACTTC.

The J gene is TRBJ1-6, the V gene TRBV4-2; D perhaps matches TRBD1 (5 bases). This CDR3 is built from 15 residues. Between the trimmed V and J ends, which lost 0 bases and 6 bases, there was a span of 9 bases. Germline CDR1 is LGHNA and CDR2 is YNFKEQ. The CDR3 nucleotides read TGTGCCAGCAGCCAAGATAGGGGTGTTAATTCACCCCTCCACTTT. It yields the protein CASSQDRGVNSPLHF.

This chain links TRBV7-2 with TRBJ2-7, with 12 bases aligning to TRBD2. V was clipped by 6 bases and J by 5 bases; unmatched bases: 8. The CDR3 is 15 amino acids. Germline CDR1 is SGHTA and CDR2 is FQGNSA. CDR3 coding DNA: TGTGCCAGCAGAAGGACTAGCGGGGCACTAGACGAGCAGTACTTC. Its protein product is CASRRTSGALDEQYF.

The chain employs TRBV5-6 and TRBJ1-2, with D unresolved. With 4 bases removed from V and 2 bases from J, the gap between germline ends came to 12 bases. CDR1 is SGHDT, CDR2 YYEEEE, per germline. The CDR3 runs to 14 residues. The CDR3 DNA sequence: TGTGCCAGCAGCCCGCGGGGAGGGAACTATGGCTACACCTTC. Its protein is CASSPRGGNYGYTF.

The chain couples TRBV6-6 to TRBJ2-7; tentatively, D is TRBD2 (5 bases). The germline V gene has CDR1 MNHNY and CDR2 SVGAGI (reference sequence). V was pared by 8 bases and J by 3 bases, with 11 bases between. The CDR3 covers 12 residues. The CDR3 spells CASASRDYEQYF. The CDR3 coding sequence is TGTGCCAGCGCCTCCCGGGACTACGAGCAGTACTTC.

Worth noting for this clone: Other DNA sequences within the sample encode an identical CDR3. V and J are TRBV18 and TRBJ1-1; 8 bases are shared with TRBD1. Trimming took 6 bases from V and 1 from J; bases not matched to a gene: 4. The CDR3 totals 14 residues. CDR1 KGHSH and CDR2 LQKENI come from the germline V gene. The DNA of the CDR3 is TGTGCCAGCTCCCTAGGACAGGGGAACACTGAAGCTTTCTTT. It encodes CASSLGQGNTEAFF.

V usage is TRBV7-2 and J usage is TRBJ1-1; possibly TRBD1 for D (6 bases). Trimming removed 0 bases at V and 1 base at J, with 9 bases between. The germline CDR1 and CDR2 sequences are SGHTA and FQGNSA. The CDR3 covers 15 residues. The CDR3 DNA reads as TGTGCCAGCAGCTTAGCCCTGACAGGGAACACTGAAGCTTTCTTT. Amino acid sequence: CASSLALTGNTEAFF.